The 21 T cell receptor beta chains below were found in one sample sequenced in a study of T cell responses to AZD1222 COVID-19 vaccine. TCRdb keeps only in-frame clones here, not all; method: immunoSEQ multiplex PCR. The data hold about 110,000 clones, with around nine tenths observed a single time. Here the sequenced sample was peripheral blood, taken 28 days after the second AZD1222 dose. These receptors were collected from an adult who received the AZD1222 COVID-19 vaccine.

The chain couples TRBV4-3 to TRBJ2-3, with TRBD2 identical over 9 bases. V dropped 0 bases and J dropped 5; count of bases not matched to a gene: 6. Germline CDR1 and CDR2: LGHNA and YSLEER. The CDR3 loop spans 16 amino acids. This CDR3 reads CASSQDRREGGDTQYF. The CDR3 DNA follows: TGCGCCAGCAGCCAAGATCGGCGGGAGGGTGGAGATACGCAGTATTTT.

This clone was observed a single time. The rearrangement joins TRBV6-5 to TRBJ1-1; perhaps TRBD1 as D (5 bases). CDR1 and CDR2 from the germline V gene are MNHEY and SVGAGI. V dropped 8 bases and J dropped 0 bases, with 7 bases sitting between them. The CDR3 runs to 12 residues. This CDR3 reads CASHRLNTEAFF. CDR3 bases: TGTGCCAGCCACAGGTTGAACACTGAAGCTTTCTTT.

J is TRBJ1-1 and V is TRBV18; weak D call: TRBD1 (5 bases). The CDR3 consists of 12 residues. CDR1 is KGHSH, CDR2 LQKENI, per germline. V was pared by 6 bases and J by 6 bases, with 11 bases between. The CDR3 nucleotides read TGTGCCAGCTCGCTTGGAGGGGCTGAAGCTTTCTTT. It is translated as CASSLGGAEAFF.

The V call is TRBV6-2 or TRBV6-3, the J call TRBJ2-7; 10 bases map to TRBD2. Germline values: CDR1 MNHEY, CDR2 SVGEGT. CDR3 length: 14 residues. Unmatched junction bases numbered 5, after V lost 5 bases and J lost 4 bases. CDR3 amino acids: CASSGSSGSYEQYF. The CDR3 DNA is TGTGCCAGCAGTGGGTCTAGCGGGAGTTACGAGCAGTACTTC.

The rearrangement uses TRBV10-3 and TRBJ1-1; TRBD1 is a possible D gene (6 bases). CDR1 and CDR2 (germline): ENHRY, SYGVKD. Trimming removed 5 bases from V and 4 bases from J, with 11 bases in between. The CDR3 has 13 residues. CDR3 DNA: TGTGCCATCAGTATTAGGGGGGTCACTGAAGCTTTCTTT. Translation gives CAISIRGVTEAFF.

The rearrangement links TRBV3-1 (or the pseudogene TRBV3-2) to TRBJ1-1, with D possibly matching TRBD1 (5 bases). V gave up 5 bases and J gave up 4 bases, with 14 bases separating them. The CDR3 extends over 14 amino acids. In germline, CDR1 is LGHDT, CDR2 YNNKEL (reference sequence). The CDR3 spells CASSNRQRGTEAFF. The CDR3 DNA is TGTGCCAGCAGCAACCGACAGCGAGGCACTGAAGCTTTCTTT.

The rearrangement links TRBV4-1 to TRBJ2-7; no clear D. The V gene's germline CDR1 is MGHRA and CDR2 YSYEKL. The CDR3 runs 13 residues. V dropped 1 base and J dropped 3 bases, with 7 bases sitting between them. The CDR3 loop reads CASSQVSVYEQYF. The DNA of the CDR3 is TGCGCCAGCAGCCAAGTCTCGGTCTACGAGCAGTACTTC.

The chain is built from TRBV4-1 and TRBJ2-7, with D perhaps given as TRBD1 or TRBD2 (6 bases each). Germline loops: CDR1 MGHRA, CDR2 YSYEKL. V lost 1 base and J 2 bases, leaving 24 bases between the germline ends. The length of the CDR3 is 19 residues. The CDR3 region has the DNA TGCGCCAGCAGCCAAGTGGGGGGCAGGGGCAGGGGCAAGCCCTACGAGCAGTACTTC. Its translation is CASSQVGGRGRGKPYEQYF.

This chain connects TRBV5-8 to TRBJ2-4; no definite D call. Deletions cut 2 bases from V and 3 bases from J, with 12 bases between. Germline V gives CDR1 SGHTS, CDR2 YDEGEE. This CDR3 comprises 15 residues. The CDR3, as DNA: TGTGCCAGCAGCTTCTTCGTCAGTGGCAAAAACATTCAGTACTTC. Its protein is CASSFFVSGKNIQYF.

This rearrangement joins TRBV4-3 to TRBJ2-1, with D perhaps matching TRBD1 (7 bases). The V end lost 4 bases, the J end lost 2 bases, and 15 bases lay between the germline ends. The CDR3 length is 16 residues. Germline CDR1 and CDR2: LGHNA and YSLEER. The CDR3 DNA follows: TGCGCCAGCAGCCGTCGGACAGGCGGGACCTACAATGAGCAGTTCTTC. This encodes CASSRRTGGTYNEQFF.

The chain recombines TRBV18 with TRBJ1-6; 7 positions match TRBD1. V shed 4 bases, J shed 6 bases, and the junction held 6 bases outside the gene matches. In germline, CDR1 is KGHSH, CDR2 LQKENI. The CDR3 is 15 residues long. DNA of the CDR3: TGTGCCAGCTCACTATCCGGACAGGTTAATTCACCCCTCCACTTT. The encoded protein is CASSLSGQVNSPLHF. Supplemented by reference TRBV18 and TRBJ1-6, the full variable domain reads NAGVMQNPRHLVRRRGQEARLRCSPMKGHSHVYWYRQLPEEGLKFMVYLQKENIIDESGMPKERFSAEFPKEGPSILRIQQVVRGDSAAYFCASSLSGQVNSPLHFGNGTRLTVT.

This clone was seen more than once but under ten times. The J gene is TRBJ1-1, the V gene TRBV7-2; no clear D. The germline V gene has CDR1 SGHTA and CDR2 FQGNSA. The ends were cut back, 5 bases at V and 0 bases at J, with 10 bases in the middle. This CDR3 is 14 amino acids long. CDR3 loop: CASSVELLNTEAFF. CDR3 sequence (DNA): TGTGCCAGCAGCGTAGAGCTTCTGAACACTGAAGCTTTCTTT.

The rearrangement uses TRBV19 and TRBJ1-4, with 8 bases aligning to TRBD1. Germline CDR1 and CDR2: LNHDA and SQIVND (reference sequence). The V segment lost 6 bases and the J segment 8 bases; nucleotides outside the gene matches: 2. This CDR3 has 12 amino acids. DNA of the CDR3: TGTGCCAGTAGCACAGGGGGGGAAAAACTGTTTTTT. Its protein product is CASSTGGEKLFF. Looking up the rest from reference TRBV19 and TRBJ1-4 gives the full variable domain: DGGITQSPKYLFRKEGQNVTLSCEQNLNHDAMYWYRQDPGQGLRLIYYSQIVNDFQKGDIAEGYSVSREKKESFPLTVTSAQKNPTAFYLCASSTGGEKLFFGSGTQLSVL.

This clone has just a few counts. The V gene is TRBV28, the J gene TRBJ1-2, with D possibly matching TRBD1 (5 bases). V was trimmed by 2 bases and J by 3 bases, leaving 10 bases between them. CDR3 length equals 14 residues. Per germline, CDR1 MDHEN and CDR2 SYDVKM. CDR3 sequence: CASSLGGDHYGYTF. CDR3 nucleotide sequence: TGTGCCAGCAGTTTAGGGGGGGATCACTATGGCTACACCTTC.

The chain has TRBV4-3 and TRBJ1-2; D is unclear. Deletions cut 0 bases from V and 0 bases from J, with 8 bases between. There are 15 residues in the CDR3. CDR1 and CDR2 from the germline V gene are LGHNA and YSLEER. The CDR3 bases are TGCGCCAGCAGCCAAGAGATAGGCCCTAACTATGGCTACACCTTC. Encoded protein: CASSQEIGPNYGYTF.

The chain combines TRBV7-9 with TRBJ1-1; D unresolved. The CDR3 totals 15 residues. Trimming removed 5 bases from V and 2 bases from J, with 15 bases in between. From germline, CDR1 is SEHNR and CDR2 FQNEAQ (reference sequence). The CDR3 spells CASSPDRAANTEAFF. CDR3 DNA sequence: TGTGCCAGCAGCCCAGACCGGGCCGCAAACACTGAAGCTTTCTTT.

This chain joins TRBV29-1 and TRBJ2-3, with TRBD2 identical over 13 bases. The V segment lost 5 bases and the J segment 4 bases; nucleotides outside the gene matches: 9. The CDR3 contains 16 residues. Germline CDR1 is SQVTM and CDR2 is ANQGSEA. CDR3 loop: CSVRYPGTSGADTQYF. The DNA for the CDR3 is TGCAGCGTTCGTTACCCCGGGACTAGCGGGGCAGATACGCAGTATTTT.

The chain couples TRBV14 to TRBJ2-7; D is perhaps TRBD1 (6 bases). The germline V gene has CDR1 SGHDN and CDR2 FVKESK. The CDR3 sequence is 13 residues long. V was shortened by 6 bases and J by 3 bases, with 12 bases between the two germline ends. The chain's CDR3 is CASREQGSYEQYF. CDR3 DNA: TGTGCCAGCAGGGAACAGGGAAGCTACGAGCAGTACTTC.

This rearrangement joins TRBV2 to TRBJ2-1; 10 bases agree with TRBD2. Germline CDR1 SNHLY, CDR2 FYNNEI. Trimming took 2 bases from V and 9 from J; bases not matched to a gene: 7. There are 15 residues in the CDR3. In DNA, the CDR3 is TGTGCCAGCAGTGAACTACTAGCGGGGAAGCGTGAGCAGTTCTTC. Residues: CASSELLAGKREQFF. The full variable domain, its missing parts supplied by reference TRBV2 and TRBJ2-1, is EPEVTQTPSHQVTQMGQEVILRCVPISNHLYFYWYRQILGQKVEFLVSFYNNEISEKSEIFDDQFSVERPDGSNFTLKIRSTKLEDSAMYFCASSELLAGKREQFFGPGTRLTVL.

The gene calls are TRBV11-2 and TRBJ1-1, with TRBD1 as a possible D gene (6 bases). V was clipped by 4 bases and J by 5 bases, with 11 bases between them. The germline V gene has CDR1 SGHAT and CDR2 FQNNGV. This CDR3 has 13 residues. This CDR3 reads CASSWGRGTEAFF. For the CDR3, the DNA is TGTGCCAGCAGCTGGGGGCGGGGGACTGAAGCTTTCTTT.

The CDR3 coding sequence is TGTGCCAGCAGCGTAGGGGACAACATCTATGGCTACACCTTC. Protein: CASSVGDNIYGYTF. This sequence joins TRBV9 and TRBJ1-2; D may be TRBD1 (6 bases). The length of the CDR3 is 14 residues. Germline V gives CDR1 SGDLS, CDR2 YYNGEE. Trimming stripped 0 bases from V and 4 bases from J, with 10 bases between.